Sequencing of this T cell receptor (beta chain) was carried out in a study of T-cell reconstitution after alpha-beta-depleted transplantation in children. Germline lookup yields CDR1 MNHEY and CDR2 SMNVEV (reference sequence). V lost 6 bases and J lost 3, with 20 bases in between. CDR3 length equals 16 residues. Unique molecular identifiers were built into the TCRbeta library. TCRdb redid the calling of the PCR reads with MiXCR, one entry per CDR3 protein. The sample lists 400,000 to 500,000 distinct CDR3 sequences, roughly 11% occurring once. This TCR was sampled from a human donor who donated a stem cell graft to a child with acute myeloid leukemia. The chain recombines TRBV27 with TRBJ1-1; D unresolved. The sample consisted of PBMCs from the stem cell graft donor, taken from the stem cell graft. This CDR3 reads CASSKIPIVRYTEAFF. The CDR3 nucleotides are TGTGCCAGCAGCAAGATCCCTATAGTAAGGTACACTGAAGCTTTCTTT.